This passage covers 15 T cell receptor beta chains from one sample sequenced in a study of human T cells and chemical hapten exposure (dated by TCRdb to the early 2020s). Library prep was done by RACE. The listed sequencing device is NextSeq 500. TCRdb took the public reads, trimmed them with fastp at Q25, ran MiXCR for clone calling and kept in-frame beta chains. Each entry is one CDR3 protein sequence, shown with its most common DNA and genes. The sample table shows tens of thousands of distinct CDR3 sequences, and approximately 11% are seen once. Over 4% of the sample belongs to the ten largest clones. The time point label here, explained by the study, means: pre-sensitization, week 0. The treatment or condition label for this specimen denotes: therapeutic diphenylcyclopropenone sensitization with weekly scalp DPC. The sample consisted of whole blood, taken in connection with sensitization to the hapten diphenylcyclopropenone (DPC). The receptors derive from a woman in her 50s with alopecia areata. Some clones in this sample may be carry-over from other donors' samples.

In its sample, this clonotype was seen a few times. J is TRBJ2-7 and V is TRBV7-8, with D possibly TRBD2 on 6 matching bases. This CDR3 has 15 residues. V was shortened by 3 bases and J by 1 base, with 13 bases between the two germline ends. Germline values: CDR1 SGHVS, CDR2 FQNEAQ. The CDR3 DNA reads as TGTGCCAGCAGCTTGACGCGGGGCGAGTCCTACGAGCAGTACTTC. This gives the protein CASSLTRGESYEQYF.

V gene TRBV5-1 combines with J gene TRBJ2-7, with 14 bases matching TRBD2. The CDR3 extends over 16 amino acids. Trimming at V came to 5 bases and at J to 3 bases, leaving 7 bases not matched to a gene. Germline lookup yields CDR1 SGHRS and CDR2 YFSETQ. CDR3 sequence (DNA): TGCGCCAGCAGTTCCGGACTAGCGGGAGGTGTCTACGAGCAGTACTTC. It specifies CASSSGLAGGVYEQYF. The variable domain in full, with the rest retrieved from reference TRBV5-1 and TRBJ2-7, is KAGVTQTPRYLIKTRGQQVTLSCSPISGHRSVSWYQQTPGQGLQFLFEYFSETQRNKGNFPGRFSGRQFSNSRSEMNVSTLELGDSALYLCASSSGLAGGVYEQYFGPGTRLTVT.

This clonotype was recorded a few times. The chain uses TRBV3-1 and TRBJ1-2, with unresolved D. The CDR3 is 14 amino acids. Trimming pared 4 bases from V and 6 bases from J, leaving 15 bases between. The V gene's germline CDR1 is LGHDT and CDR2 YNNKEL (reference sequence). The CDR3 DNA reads TGTGCCAGCAGCCCCAGCGGGATACGGGATGGCTACACCTTC. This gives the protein CASSPSGIRDGYTF.

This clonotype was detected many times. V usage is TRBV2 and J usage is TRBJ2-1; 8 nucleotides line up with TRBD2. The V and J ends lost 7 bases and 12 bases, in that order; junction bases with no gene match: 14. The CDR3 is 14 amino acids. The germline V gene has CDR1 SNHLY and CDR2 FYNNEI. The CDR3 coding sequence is TGTGCCAGCAACCCCCCCGGGCTAGCGGGCGGGCAGTTCTTC. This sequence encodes CASNPPGLAGGQFF.

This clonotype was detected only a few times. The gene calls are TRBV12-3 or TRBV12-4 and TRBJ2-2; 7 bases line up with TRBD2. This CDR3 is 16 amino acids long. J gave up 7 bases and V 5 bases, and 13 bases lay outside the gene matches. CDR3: CASSPAGGGRNGELFF. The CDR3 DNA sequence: TGTGCCAGCAGTCCTGCCGGCGGCGGGAGAAACGGGGAGCTGTTTTTT.

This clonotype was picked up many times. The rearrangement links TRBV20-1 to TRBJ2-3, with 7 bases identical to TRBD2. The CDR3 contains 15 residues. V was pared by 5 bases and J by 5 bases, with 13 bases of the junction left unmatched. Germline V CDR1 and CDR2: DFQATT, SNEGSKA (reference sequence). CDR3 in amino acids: CSAHTTGGFGDTQYF. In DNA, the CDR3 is TGCAGTGCTCACACGACGGGGGGATTTGGAGATACGCAGTATTTT.

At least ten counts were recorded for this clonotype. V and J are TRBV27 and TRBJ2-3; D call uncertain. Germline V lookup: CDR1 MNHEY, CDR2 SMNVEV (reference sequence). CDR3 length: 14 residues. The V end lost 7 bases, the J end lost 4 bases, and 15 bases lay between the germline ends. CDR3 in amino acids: CASTRSGFADTQYF. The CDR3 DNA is TGTGCCAGCACCCGCTCAGGATTTGCAGATACGCAGTATTTT.

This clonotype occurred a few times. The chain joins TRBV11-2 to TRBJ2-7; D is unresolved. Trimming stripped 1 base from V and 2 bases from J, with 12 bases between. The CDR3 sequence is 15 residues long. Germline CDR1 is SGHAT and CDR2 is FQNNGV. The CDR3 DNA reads TGTGCCAGCAGCTTAGGAACAACCCAAACCTACGAGCAGTACTTC. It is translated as CASSLGTTQTYEQYF. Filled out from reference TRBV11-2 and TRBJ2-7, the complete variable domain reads EAGVAQSPRYKIIEKRQSVAFWCNPISGHATLYWYQQILGQGPKLLIQFQNNGVVDDSQLPKDRFSAERLKGVDSTLKIQPAKLEDSAVYLCASSLGTTQTYEQYFGPGTRLTVT.

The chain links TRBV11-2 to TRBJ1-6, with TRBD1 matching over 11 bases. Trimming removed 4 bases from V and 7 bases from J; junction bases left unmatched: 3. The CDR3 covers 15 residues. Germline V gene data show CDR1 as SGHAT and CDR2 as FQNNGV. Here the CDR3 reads CASSYRDRGNSPLHF. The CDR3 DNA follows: TGTGCCAGCAGCTACCGGGACAGGGGGAATTCACCCCTCCACTTT.

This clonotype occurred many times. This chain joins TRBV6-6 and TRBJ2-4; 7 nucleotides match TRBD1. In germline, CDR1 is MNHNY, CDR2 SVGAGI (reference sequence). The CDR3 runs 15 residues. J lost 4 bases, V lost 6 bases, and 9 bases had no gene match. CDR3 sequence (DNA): TGTGCCAGCAGCTCACAGGGGAGTAAAAAAAACATTCAGTACTTC. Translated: CASSSQGSKKNIQYF.

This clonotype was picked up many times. CDR3 protein: CSVDQGDSTDTQYF. CDR3 nucleotide sequence: TGCAGCGTTGACCAGGGGGACAGCACAGATACGCAGTATTTT. The chain combines TRBV29-1 with TRBJ2-3; 7 nucleotides match TRBD1. Trimming cost V 3 bases and J 0 bases; bases outside gene matches: 3. The CDR3 loop spans 14 amino acids. CDR1 SQVTM and CDR2 ANQGSEA come from the germline V gene.

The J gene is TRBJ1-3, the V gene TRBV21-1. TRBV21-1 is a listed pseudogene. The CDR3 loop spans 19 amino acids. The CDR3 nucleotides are TGTGCCAGCAGCTCAGGATGTCGCGAGGGGCCCCACTCTGGAAACACCATATATTTT. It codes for CASSSGCREGPHSGNTIYF.

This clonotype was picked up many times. The DNA for the CDR3 is TGTGCCAGCGGGCATAATCAGCCCCAGCATTTT. Its protein product is CASGHNQPQHF. The rearrangement links TRBV6-2 or TRBV6-3 to TRBJ1-5; D remains ambiguous. From germline, CDR1 is MNHEY and CDR2 SVGEGT. The CDR3 extends over 11 amino acids. The V end was cut by 8 bases, the J end by 4 bases, with 6 bases between.

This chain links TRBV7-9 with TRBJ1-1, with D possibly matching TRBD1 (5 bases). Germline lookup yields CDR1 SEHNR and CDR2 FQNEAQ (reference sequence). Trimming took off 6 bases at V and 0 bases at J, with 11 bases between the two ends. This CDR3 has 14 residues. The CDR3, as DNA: TGTGCCAGCAGAGCCGGGACGGTGAACACTGAAGCTTTCTTT. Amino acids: CASRAGTVNTEAFF.

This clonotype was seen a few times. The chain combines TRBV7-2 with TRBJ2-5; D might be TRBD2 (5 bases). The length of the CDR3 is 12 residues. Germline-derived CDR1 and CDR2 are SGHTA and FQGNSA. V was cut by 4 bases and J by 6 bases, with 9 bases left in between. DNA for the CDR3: TGTGCCAGCAGCTCGGGAAGACAGACCCAGTACTTC. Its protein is CASSSGRQTQYF.